The text below deals with one TCR beta chain. Flow cytometry had shown expanded CD8+CD57+ cells in the patients chosen for sequencing. Acquired aplastic anemia of severe grade affected all patients. Per germline, CDR1 MNHNY and CDR2 SVGAGI (reference sequence). V shed 8 bases, J shed 4 bases, and the junction held 20 bases outside the gene matches. CDR3 length: 19 amino acids. This sample stems from a study of CD8+CD57+ T cells in acquired aplastic anemia. The TCR beta profiling, which covered VDJ combination and CDR3 sequence, was carried out using genomic DNA as the template. TCRdb used MiXCR to reprocess the reads, holding one entry per CDR3 protein. The sample yields roughly 260,000 distinct CDR3 sequences, around 45% seen once.

The V and J genes are TRBV6-6 and TRBJ1-5, with TRBD1 matching 10 bases. The clonotype was recovered from a human donor with aplastic anemia. Material for sequencing was sorted CD4+, CD8+, or CD8+CD57+ T cells (not recorded which) from PBMCs. CDR3: CASGIGTGVSVGANQPQHF. The CDR3 DNA follows: TGTGCCAGCGGGATAGGGACAGGGGTTTCGGTCGGAGCGAATCAGCCCCAGCATTTT.